Listed below are T cell receptor beta chains from one sample, sequenced in a study of T-cell memory formation after mild COVID-19. TCRdb re-called the 5' RACE reads through MiXCR, storing one row per CDR3 protein. The table has approximately 240,000 distinct CDR3 sequences, roughly 15% seen once. The sample was PBMCs or a T cell subset sorted from them (not recorded which). The receptors here all came from a young man who had mild COVID-19 (a few samples of this study predate the infection). Cell type and time point are not known. Both conserved end residues are part of each CDR3. The order of the fields is CDR3 protein, CDR3 DNA, D gene, J gene, V gene, clone size. A D gene is named only where the DNA matches it firmly. Some rows mark clone size as missing; the rest say once, few, many or name a class of expanded clone.

CDR3aa: CATSRGTNYGYTF
CDR3nt: TGTGCCACCAGTCGGGGGACGAACTATGGCTACACCTTC
d_gene: .
j_gene: TRBJ1-2
v_gene: TRBV24-1
abundance: many

CDR3aa: CASSPGLGADTQYF
CDR3nt: TGTGCCAGCTCACCAGGATTAGGGGCGGATACGCAGTATTTT
d_gene: .
j_gene: TRBJ2-3
v_gene: TRBV18
abundance: .

CDR3aa: CASSPGHTGNTIYF
CDR3nt: TGTGCCAGCAGCCCCGGCCATACTGGAAACACCATATATTTT
d_gene: .
j_gene: TRBJ1-3
v_gene: TRBV25-1
abundance: many

CDR3aa: CASSSDARAYPLF
CDR3nt: TGTGCCAGCAGCTCGGACGCGCGAGCCTACCCCCTCTTC
d_gene: .
j_gene: TRBJ1-2
v_gene: TRBV7-3
abundance: few

CDR3aa: CASSSGWTGELFF
CDR3nt: TGTGCCAGCAGCTCCGGGTGGACCGGGGAGCTGTTTTTT
d_gene: .
j_gene: TRBJ2-2
v_gene: TRBV7-3
abundance: many

CDR3aa: CASSQDRLGTSGGAFF
CDR3nt: TGTGCCAGCAGCCAAGATCGTCTGGGGACCTCAGGTGGGGCTTTCTTT
d_gene: .
j_gene: TRBJ1-1
v_gene: TRBV4-2
abundance: few

CDR3aa: CASRLDTGGSYGYTF
CDR3nt: TGTGCCAGCAGACTTGATACAGGGGGTAGCTATGGCTACACCTTC
d_gene: TRBD1
j_gene: TRBJ1-2
v_gene: TRBV7-9
abundance: .

CDR3aa: CASSLGEWGIYSNQPQHF
CDR3nt: TGTGCCAGCAGTTTAGGTGAATGGGGGATTTATAGCAATCAGCCCCAGCATTTT
d_gene: .
j_gene: TRBJ1-5
v_gene: TRBV12-3/TRBV12-4
abundance: many

CDR3aa: CASRKTSGVQLFF
CDR3nt: TGTGCCAGCAGAAAAACCTCAGGGGTTCAACTGTTTTTT
d_gene: .
j_gene: TRBJ1-4
v_gene: TRBV28
abundance: few

CDR3aa: CASSHAQGVAEAFF
CDR3nt: TGCGCCAGCAGCCATGCCCAGGGAGTGGCTGAAGCTTTCTTT
d_gene: .
j_gene: TRBJ1-1
v_gene: TRBV4-3
abundance: .

CDR3aa: CASSSGQAKNIQYF
CDR3nt: TGTGCCAGCAGTTCCGGCCAAGCCAAAAACATTCAGTACTTC
d_gene: .
j_gene: TRBJ2-4
v_gene: TRBV28
abundance: .

CDR3aa: CASSLEVGAQYF
CDR3nt: TGTGCCAGCAGCTTAGAGGTTGGAGCCCAGTACTTC
d_gene: .
j_gene: TRBJ2-5
v_gene: TRBV7-6
abundance: .

CDR3aa: CAWSAGQTNYSPLHF
CDR3nt: TGTGCCTGGAGTGCGGGACAGACCAATTATTCACCCCTCCACTTT
d_gene: TRBD1
j_gene: TRBJ1-6
v_gene: TRBV30
abundance: few

CDR3aa: CASSLDRGNTIYF
CDR3nt: TGTGCCAGCAGCCTGGACAGGGGAAACACCATATATTTT
d_gene: TRBD1
j_gene: TRBJ1-3
v_gene: TRBV12-3/TRBV12-4
abundance: many